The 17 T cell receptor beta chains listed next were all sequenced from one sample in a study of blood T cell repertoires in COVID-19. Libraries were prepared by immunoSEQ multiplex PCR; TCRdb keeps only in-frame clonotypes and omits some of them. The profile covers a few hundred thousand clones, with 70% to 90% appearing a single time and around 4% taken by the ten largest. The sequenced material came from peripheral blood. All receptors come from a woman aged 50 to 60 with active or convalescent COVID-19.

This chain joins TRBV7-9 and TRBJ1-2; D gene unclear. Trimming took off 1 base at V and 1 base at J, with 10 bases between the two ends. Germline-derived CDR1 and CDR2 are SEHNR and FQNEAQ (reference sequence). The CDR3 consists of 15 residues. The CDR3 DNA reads TGTGCCAGCAGCTTAGACGCTATGATTAACTATGGCTACACCTTC. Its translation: CASSLDAMINYGYTF. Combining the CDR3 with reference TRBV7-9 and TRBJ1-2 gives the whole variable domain DTGVSQNPRHKITKRGQNVTFRCDPISEHNRLYWYRQTLGQGPEFLTYFQNEAQLEKSRLLSDRFSAERPKGSFSTLEIQRTEQGDSAMYLCASSLDAMINYGYTFGSGTRLTVV.

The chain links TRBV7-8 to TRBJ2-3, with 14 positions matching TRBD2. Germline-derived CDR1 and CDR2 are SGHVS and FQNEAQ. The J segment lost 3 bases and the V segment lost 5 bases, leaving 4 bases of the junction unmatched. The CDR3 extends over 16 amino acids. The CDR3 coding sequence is TGTGCCAGCAGCCTGGGGACTAGCGGGAGTACAGATACGCAGTATTTT. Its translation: CASSLGTSGSTDTQYF. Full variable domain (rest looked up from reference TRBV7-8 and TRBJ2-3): GAGVSQSPRYKVAKRGQDVALRCDPISGHVSLFWYQQALGQGPEFLTYFQNEAQLDKSGLPSDRFFAERPEGSVSTLKIQRTQQEDSAVYLCASSLGTSGSTDTQYFGPGTRLTVL.

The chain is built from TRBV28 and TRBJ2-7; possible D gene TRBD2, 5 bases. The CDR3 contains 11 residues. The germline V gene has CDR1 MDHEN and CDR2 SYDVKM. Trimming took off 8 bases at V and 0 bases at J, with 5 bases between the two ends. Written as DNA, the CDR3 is TGTGCCAGCGGGAGCTCCTACGAGCAGTACTTC. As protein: CASGSSYEQYF.

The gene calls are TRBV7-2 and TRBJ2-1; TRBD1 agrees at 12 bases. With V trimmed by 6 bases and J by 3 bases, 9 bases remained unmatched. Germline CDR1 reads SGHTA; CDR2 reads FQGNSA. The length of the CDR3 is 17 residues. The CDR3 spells CASRPGGQGARYNEQFF. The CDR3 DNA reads TGTGCCAGCAGACCAGGGGGACAGGGGGCGCGCTACAATGAGCAGTTCTTC.

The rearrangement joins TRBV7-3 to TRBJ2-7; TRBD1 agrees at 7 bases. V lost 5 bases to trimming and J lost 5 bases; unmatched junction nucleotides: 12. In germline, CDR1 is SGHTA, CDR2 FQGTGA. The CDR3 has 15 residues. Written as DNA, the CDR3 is TGTGCCAGCAGCCTTCCCTGGACAGGCTACCACGAGCAGTACTTC. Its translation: CASSLPWTGYHEQYF.

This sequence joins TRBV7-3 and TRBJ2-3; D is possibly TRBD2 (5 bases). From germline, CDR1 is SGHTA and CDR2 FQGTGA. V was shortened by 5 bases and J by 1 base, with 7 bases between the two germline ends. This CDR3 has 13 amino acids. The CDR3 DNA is TGTGCCAGCAGCCTTAGCGGCACAGATACGCAGTATTTT. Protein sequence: CASSLSGTDTQYF.

The DNA for the CDR3 is TGTGCCAGCAGCCCGCCTCCCCGTGTCAGCGGGAGCACAGATACGCAGTATTTT. Protein sequence: CASSPPPRVSGSTDTQYF. V is TRBV7-9 and J is TRBJ2-3; D might be TRBD2 (6 bases). The CDR3 covers 18 residues. CDR1 and CDR2 (germline): SEHNR, FQNEAQ (reference sequence). V gave up 5 bases and J gave up 0 bases, with 21 bases separating them.

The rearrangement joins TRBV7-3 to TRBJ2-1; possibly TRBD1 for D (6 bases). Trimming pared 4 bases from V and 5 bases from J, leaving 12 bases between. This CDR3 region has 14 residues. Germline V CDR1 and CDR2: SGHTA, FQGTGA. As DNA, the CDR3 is TGTGCCAGCAGCTCACAGGGTGGGGACAATGAGCAGTTCTTC. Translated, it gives CASSSQGGDNEQFF.

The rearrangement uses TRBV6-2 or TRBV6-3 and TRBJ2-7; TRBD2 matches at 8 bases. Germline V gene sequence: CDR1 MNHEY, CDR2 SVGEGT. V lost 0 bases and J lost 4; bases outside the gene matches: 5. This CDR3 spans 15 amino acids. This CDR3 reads CASSYSRTSSYEQYF. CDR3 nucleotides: TGTGCCAGCAGTTACTCCCGGACTAGCTCGTACGAGCAGTACTTC.

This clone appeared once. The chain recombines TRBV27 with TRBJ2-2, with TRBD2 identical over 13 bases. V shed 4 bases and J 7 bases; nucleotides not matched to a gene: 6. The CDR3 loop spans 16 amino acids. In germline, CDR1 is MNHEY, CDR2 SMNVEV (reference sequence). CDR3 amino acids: CASSSGTSGIGGELFF. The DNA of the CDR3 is TGTGCCAGCAGTTCCGGGACTAGCGGGATCGGCGGGGAGCTGTTTTTT.

The CDR3 is CASSTQARTGTYEQYF. The CDR3 nucleotides read TGTGCCAGTAGTACCCAGGCGAGGACAGGGACCTACGAGCAGTACTTC. V and J are TRBV19 and TRBJ2-7, with 8 bases aligning to TRBD1. Germline V lookup: CDR1 LNHDA, CDR2 SQIVND (reference sequence). J gave up 2 bases and V 4 bases, and 10 bases lay outside the gene matches. The CDR3 is made up of 16 amino acids.

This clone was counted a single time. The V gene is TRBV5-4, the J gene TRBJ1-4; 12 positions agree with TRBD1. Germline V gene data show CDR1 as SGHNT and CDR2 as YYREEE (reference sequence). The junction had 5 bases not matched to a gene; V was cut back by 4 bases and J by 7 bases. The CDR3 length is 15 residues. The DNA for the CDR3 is TGTGCCAGCAGCGGCGGGACAGGGGGCGGTGAAAAACTGTTTTTT. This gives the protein CASSGGTGGGEKLFF.

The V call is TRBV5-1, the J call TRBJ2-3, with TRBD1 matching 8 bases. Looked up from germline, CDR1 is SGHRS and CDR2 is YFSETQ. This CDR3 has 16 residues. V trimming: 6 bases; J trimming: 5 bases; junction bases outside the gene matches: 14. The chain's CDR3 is CASTNDRGGHGDTQYF. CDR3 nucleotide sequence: TGCGCCAGCACCAATGACAGGGGAGGTCACGGAGATACGCAGTATTTT.

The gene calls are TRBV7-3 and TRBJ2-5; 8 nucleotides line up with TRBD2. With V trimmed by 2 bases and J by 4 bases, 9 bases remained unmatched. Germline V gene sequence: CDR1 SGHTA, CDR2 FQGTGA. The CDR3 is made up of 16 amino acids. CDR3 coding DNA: TGTGCCAGCAGCTTAGGGGCAGCGGGAGTAAGAGAGACCCAGTACTTC. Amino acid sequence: CASSLGAAGVRETQYF. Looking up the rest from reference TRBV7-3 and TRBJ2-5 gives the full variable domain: GAGVSQTPSNKVTEKGKYVELRCDPISGHTALYWYRQSLGQGPEFLIYFQGTGAADDSGLPNDRFFAVRPEGSVSTLKIQRTERGDSAVYLCASSLGAAGVRETQYFGPGTRLLVL.

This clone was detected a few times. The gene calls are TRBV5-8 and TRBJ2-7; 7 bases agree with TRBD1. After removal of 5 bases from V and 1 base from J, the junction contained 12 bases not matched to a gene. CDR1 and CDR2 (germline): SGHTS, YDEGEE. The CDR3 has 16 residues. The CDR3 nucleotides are TGTGCCAGCAGAGATATAGGGGGCTACCTATCCTACGAGCAGTACTTC. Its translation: CASRDIGGYLSYEQYF.

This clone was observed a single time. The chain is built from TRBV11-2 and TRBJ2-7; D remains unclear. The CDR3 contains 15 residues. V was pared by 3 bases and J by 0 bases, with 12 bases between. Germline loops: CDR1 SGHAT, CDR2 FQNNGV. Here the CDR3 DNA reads TGTGCCAGCAGCTTTTCCTTTTCCAGCTCCTACGAGCAGTACTTC. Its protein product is CASSFSFSSSYEQYF.

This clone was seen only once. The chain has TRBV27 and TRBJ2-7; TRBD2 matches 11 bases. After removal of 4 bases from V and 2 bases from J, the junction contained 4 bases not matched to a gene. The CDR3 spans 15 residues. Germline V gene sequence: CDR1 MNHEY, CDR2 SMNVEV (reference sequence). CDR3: CASSSLAGGPYEQYF. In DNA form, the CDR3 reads TGTGCCAGCAGTTCGCTAGCGGGGGGTCCCTACGAGCAGTACTTC.